This is a list of T cell receptor beta chains from one sample in a study of response to subunit inactivated influenza vaccine. One entry per CDR3 protein results from TCRdb running MiXCR on the RT-PCR reads. The data show more than 600,000 distinct CDR3 sequences, roughly 18% seen once. Source: PBMCs from blood, taken around 5 days after vaccination. Receptor source: a man aged 50-59 years who received an inactivated influenza vaccine. Each CDR3 is given without its conserved first and last residue.

length: 17
V: TRBV28
J: TRBJ1-5
CDR3: ASSFWIRDISFSNQPQH

length: 12
V: TRBV7-3
J: TRBJ2-5
CDR3: ASSPGLSQETQY

length: 13
V: TRBV7-2
J: TRBJ1-4
CDR3: ASSGGTASNEKLF

length: 9
V: TRBV7-9
J: TRBJ2-2
CDR3: AKDGAGELF

length: 12
V: TRBV12-3/TRBV12-4
J: TRBJ2-3
CDR3: ASSFRGGGNTQY

length: 10
V: TRBV20-1
J: TRBJ2-5
CDR3: SATRQGETQY

length: 12
V: TRBV7-9
J: TRBJ2-5
CDR3: ASSPETGQETQY

length: 15
V: TRBV27
J: TRBJ2-2
CDR3: ASSSRFGGLNTGELF

length: 13
V: TRBV7-2
J: TRBJ2-1
CDR3: ASSKRDRGYNEQF

length: 13
V: TRBV20-1
J: TRBJ1-5
CDR3: SATTGGDSNQPQH

length: 16
V: TRBV18
J: TRBJ2-1
CDR3: ASSPLLSAGGQYNEQF

length: 10
V: TRBV20-1
J: TRBJ2-1
CDR3: SARGTSGGQF

length: 14
V: TRBV6-1
J: TRBJ1-3
CDR3: ASSAYDSHSGNTIY

length: 13
V: TRBV20-1
J: TRBJ1-3
CDR3: SASGAAPGGNTIY

length: 11
V: TRBV10-3
J: TRBJ1-5
CDR3: AVSEGGIQPQH

length: 14
V: TRBV12-3/TRBV12-4
J: TRBJ2-2
CDR3: ASSPRTGGRTGELF

length: 13
V: TRBV20-1
J: TRBJ2-1
CDR3: SATGVGISYNEQF

length: 15
V: TRBV7-9
J: TRBJ1-5
CDR3: ASSLARSGQINQPQH

length: 12
V: TRBV6-1
J: TRBJ2-2
CDR3: ASSETGYTGELF

length: 12
V: TRBV2
J: TRBJ2-5
CDR3: ASSVQGHQETQY

length: 14
V: TRBV12-3/TRBV12-4
J: TRBJ1-6
CDR3: ASSLAGKRGNSPLH

length: 14
V: TRBV5-1
J: TRBJ1-1
CDR3: ASSPGTGGMSTEAF